These T cell receptor beta chains were read from a single sample in a study of blood T cell repertoires in COVID-19. Sequencing was performed with immunoSEQ multiplex PCR; in TCRdb, only in-frame clones are kept and a portion is missing. Among about 250,000 clones, 88% were seen once, and the ten largest hold around 6.5%. Sequenced input: peripheral blood. All receptors come from a woman aged 30 to 39 with COVID-19, enrolled during active disease. The CDR3 runs from the conserved cysteine through the conserved F or W. Fields, in order: D gene, V gene, J gene, CDR3 length, clone size, CDR3 protein, CDR3 DNA. The D gene is left open where the match is weak. A clone size is listed for some rows: how often the clone was seen (once, few, many), or a class if it is expanded.

.	TRBV28	TRBJ2-7	14	.	CASSLGHVSYEQYF	TGTGCCAGCAGCTTGGGACACGTCTCCTACGAGCAGTACTTC
.	TRBV5-1	TRBJ2-2	15	.	CASSLAVVVTGELFF	TGCGCCAGCAGCTTGGCAGTGGTGGTCACCGGGGAGCTGTTTTTT
TRBD2	TRBV18	TRBJ2-3	16	.	CASSSGLAGVTDTQYF	TGTGCCAGCTCATCCGGACTAGCGGGAGTTACAGATACGCAGTATTTT
.	TRBV6-5	TRBJ2-1	10	.	CASRASEQFF	TGTGCCAGCCGAGCTTCTGAGCAGTTCTTC
TRBD2	TRBV7-9	TRBJ2-1	18	.	CASSPGTSGATLYNEQFF	TGTGCCAGCAGCCCGGGGACTAGCGGGGCCACACTGTACAATGAGCAGTTCTTC
TRBD1	TRBV7-9	TRBJ2-7	15	.	CASSTTGGYPYEQYF	TGTGCCAGCAGCACGACAGGGGGTTACCCCTACGAGCAGTACTTC
.	TRBV5-4	TRBJ2-2	14	.	CASSFGGGPGELFF	TGTGCCAGCAGCTTCGGGGGTGGGCCCGGGGAGCTGTTTTTT
TRBD1	TRBV15	TRBJ1-5	17	.	CATSNLRDRGINQPQHF	TGTGCCACCAGCAACCTCCGGGACAGGGGGATCAATCAGCCCCAGCATTTT
.	TRBV7-6	TRBJ2-2	17	.	CASSLPARGIATGELFF	TGTGCCAGCAGCTTACCTGCGAGGGGGATCGCAACCGGGGAGCTGTTTTTT
.	TRBV11-3	TRBJ2-1	13	.	CASSEAPYNEQFF	TGTGCCAGCAGCGAAGCCCCTTACAATGAGCAGTTCTTC
.	TRBV6-4	TRBJ2-1	15	.	CASSDHGGIYNEQFF	TGTGCCAGCAGTGACCACGGGGGAATCTACAATGAGCAGTTCTTC
.	TRBV7-8	TRBJ1-1	19	.	CASSLLPGGASGVNTEAFF	TGTGCCAGCAGCTTACTCCCCGGGGGGGCGAGTGGGGTGAACACTGAAGCTTTCTTT
.	TRBV4-2	TRBJ2-7	15	.	CASSQEKTPVYEQYF	TGTGCCAGCAGCCAAGAGAAGACACCAGTCTACGAGCAGTACTTC
TRBD1	TRBV11-2	TRBJ2-7	14	.	CASSRTGQPYEQYF	TGTGCCAGCAGCCGGACAGGACAGCCCTACGAGCAGTACTTC
.	TRBV11-2	TRBJ2-1	18	once	CASSLVPPGTLSYNEQFF	TGTGCCAGCAGCTTAGTCCCTCCCGGGACACTCTCCTACAATGAGCAGTTCTTC
TRBD2	TRBV30	TRBJ2-6	15	.	CAWALAGAGANVLTF	TGTGCCTGGGCTCTAGCGGGAGCTGGGGCCAACGTCCTGACTTTC
TRBD1	TRBV4-2	TRBJ1-1	12	once	CASSQDRQGAFF	TGTGCCAGCAGCCAAGATCGACAGGGAGCTTTCTTT
.	TRBV5-1	TRBJ2-6	20	.	CASSLDGSTGYSSGANVLTF	TGCGCCAGCAGCTTGGACGGGTCGACGGGTTATAGCTCTGGGGCCAACGTCCTGACTTTC
TRBD1	TRBV7-9	TRBJ1-1	14	.	CASSPGTENTEAFF	TGTGCCAGCAGCCCTGGGACAGAGAACACTGAAGCTTTCTTT
TRBD2	TRBV9	TRBJ2-5	16	.	CASSVSGLGSGETQYF	TGTGCCAGCAGCGTAAGTGGACTAGGATCGGGGGAGACCCAGTACTTC
TRBD2	TRBV9	TRBJ2-7	15	.	CASSPAGGLFYEQYF	TGTGCCAGCAGCCCAGCGGGGGGCCTTTTTTACGAGCAGTACTTC
.	TRBV4-1	TRBJ1-1	14	.	CASSQVLPGSEAFF	TGCGCCAGCAGCCAAGTATTGCCGGGATCAGAAGCTTTCTTT
TRBD1	TRBV29-1	TRBJ1-2	12	.	CSARDSNYGYTF	TGCAGCGCCCGGGACAGTAACTATGGCTACACCTTC
.	TRBV5-1	TRBJ1-3	16	few	CASSLQPGTAGNTIYF	TGCGCCAGCAGCTTGCAACCCGGGACTGCTGGAAACACCATATATTTT
.	TRBV4-3	TRBJ2-6	16	.	CASSQDPRGGANVLTF	TGCGCCAGCAGCCAAGATCCCCGGGGGGGGGCCAACGTCCTGACTTTC
.	TRBV3-1/TRBV3-2	TRBJ1-1	13	.	CASSLGGNTEAFF	TGTGCCAGCAGCCTGGGGGGGAACACTGAAGCTTTCTTT
.	TRBV27	TRBJ1-5	15	.	CASRGGARSNQPQHF	TGTGCCAGCAGGGGGGGGGCGAGGAGCAATCAGCCCCAGCATTTT
.	TRBV7-9	TRBJ1-3	14	.	CASSKPGSGNTIYF	TGTGCCAGCAGCAAACCAGGGTCTGGAAACACCATATATTTT